The clone carrying this T cell receptor beta chain was picked up a small number of times. Its matching antigen is unknown. This record comes from a study of cytomegalovirus exposure and HLA in healthy donors. Turning to the study itself: There were 75 million to 95 million unique TCRs (from HLA-typed donors) in an early data release.

Primers: 60 Vbeta forward and 13 Jbeta reverse. In the original analysis: Approximately 73 million unique TCR beta chains, 9 million to 11 million shared, were counted in a later analysis. Profiling relied on immunoSEQ multiplex PCR, and the TCRdb table lists in-frame clones only, not all of them. The V and J calls and clone size were taken over from that table, and D and trimming were inferred from the DNA. The table shows 100,000 or so clones, with 76% occurring only once. Healthy donors of bone marrow made up the group. Trimming stripped 4 bases from V and 6 bases from J, with 13 bases between. The CDR3 extends over 14 amino acids. The germline gives CDR1 SGHRS, CDR2 YFSETQ. Study observations and caveats: In a later analysis, a missense DCLRE1C variant was linked to TCR beta V- and J-gene trimming.

This receptor was obtained from a woman aged 45-60 years in good health and CMV-seropositive. The genes are TRBV5-1 and TRBJ2-2, with TRBD1 as a possible D gene (5 bases). Sequencing used PBMCs. In DNA, the CDR3 is TGCGCCAGCAGCCCCCCAGGGAATGCCGGGGAGCTGTTTTTT. Translated: CASSPPGNAGELFF.